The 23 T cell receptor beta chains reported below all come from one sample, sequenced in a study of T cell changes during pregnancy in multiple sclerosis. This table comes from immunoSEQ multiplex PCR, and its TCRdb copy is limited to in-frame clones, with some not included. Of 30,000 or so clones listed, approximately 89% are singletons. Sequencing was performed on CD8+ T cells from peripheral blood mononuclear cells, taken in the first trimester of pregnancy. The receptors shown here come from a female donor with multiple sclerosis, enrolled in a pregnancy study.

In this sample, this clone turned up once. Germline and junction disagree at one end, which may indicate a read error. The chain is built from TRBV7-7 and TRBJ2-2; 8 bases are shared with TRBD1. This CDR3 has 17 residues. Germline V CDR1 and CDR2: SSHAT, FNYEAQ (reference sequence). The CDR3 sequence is CASSLGHGQGGTGELFF. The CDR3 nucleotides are TGTGCTAGCAGCTTAGGCCACGGACAGGGAGGCACCGGGGAGCTGTTTTTT.

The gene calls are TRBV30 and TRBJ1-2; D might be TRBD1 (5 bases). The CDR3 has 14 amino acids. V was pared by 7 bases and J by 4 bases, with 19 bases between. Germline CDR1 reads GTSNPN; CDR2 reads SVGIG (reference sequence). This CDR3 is CAFSSMGEGYGYTF. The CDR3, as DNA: TGTGCCTTTTCTTCGATGGGGGAGGGCTATGGCTACACCTTC.

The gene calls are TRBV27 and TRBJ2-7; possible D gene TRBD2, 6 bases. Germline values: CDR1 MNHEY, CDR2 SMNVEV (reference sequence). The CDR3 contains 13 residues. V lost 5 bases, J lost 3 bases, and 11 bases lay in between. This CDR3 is CASSPFGGYEQYF. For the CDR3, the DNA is TGTGCCAGCAGTCCTTTCGGGGGCTACGAGCAGTACTTC.

The CDR3, as DNA: TGTGCCAGCAGTTTACCCGACGGACAGGGGTCCTACGAGCAGTACTTC. As protein: CASSLPDGQGSYEQYF. The genes are TRBV27 and TRBJ2-7; 9 nucleotides line up with TRBD1. This CDR3 is 16 amino acids long. CDR1 MNHEY and CDR2 SMNVEV come from the germline V gene (reference sequence). V gave up 2 bases and J gave up 1 base; unmatched junction bases: 6.

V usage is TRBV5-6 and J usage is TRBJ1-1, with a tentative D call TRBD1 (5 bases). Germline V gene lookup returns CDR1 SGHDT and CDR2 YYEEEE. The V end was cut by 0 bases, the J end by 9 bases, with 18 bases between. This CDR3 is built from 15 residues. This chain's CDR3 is CASSLEPGFVMQAFF. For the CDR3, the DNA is TGTGCCAGCAGCTTGGAACCAGGGTTCGTAATGCAAGCTTTCTTT.

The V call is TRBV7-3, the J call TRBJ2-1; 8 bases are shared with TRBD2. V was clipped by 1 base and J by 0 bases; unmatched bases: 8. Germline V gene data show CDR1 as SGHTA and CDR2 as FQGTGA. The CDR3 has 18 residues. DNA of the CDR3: TGTGCCAGCAGCTTAATGCCAGCCAGCGGGAGCTCCTACAATGAGCAGTTCTTC. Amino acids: CASSLMPASGSSYNEQFF. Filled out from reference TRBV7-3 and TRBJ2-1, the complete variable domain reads GAGVSQTPSNKVTEKGKYVELRCDPISGHTALYWYRQSLGQGPEFLIYFQGTGAADDSGLPNDRFFAVRPEGSVSTLKIQRTERGDSAVYLCASSLMPASGSSYNEQFFGPGTRLTVL.

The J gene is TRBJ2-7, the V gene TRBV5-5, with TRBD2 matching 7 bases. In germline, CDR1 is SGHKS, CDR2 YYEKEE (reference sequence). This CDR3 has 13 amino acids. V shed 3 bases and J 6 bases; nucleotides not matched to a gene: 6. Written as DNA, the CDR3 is TGTGCCAGCAGCTGGGGGGGTGGGGGCGAGCAGTACTTC. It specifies CASSWGGGGEQYF.

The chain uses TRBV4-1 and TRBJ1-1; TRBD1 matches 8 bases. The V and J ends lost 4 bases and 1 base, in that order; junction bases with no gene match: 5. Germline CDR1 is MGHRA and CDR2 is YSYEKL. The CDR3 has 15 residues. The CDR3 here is CASSPYRGRNTEAFF. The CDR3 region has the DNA TGCGCCAGCAGCCCCTACAGGGGGAGGAACACTGAAGCTTTCTTT.

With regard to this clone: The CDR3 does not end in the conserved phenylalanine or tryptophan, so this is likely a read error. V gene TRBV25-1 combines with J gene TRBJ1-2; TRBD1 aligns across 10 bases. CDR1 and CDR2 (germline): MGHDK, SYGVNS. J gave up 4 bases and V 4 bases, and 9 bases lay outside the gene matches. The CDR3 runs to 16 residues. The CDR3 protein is CASSVLIRDRGYGYTS. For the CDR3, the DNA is TGTGCCAGCAGTGTCTTGATCCGGGACAGGGGCTATGGCTACACCTCC.

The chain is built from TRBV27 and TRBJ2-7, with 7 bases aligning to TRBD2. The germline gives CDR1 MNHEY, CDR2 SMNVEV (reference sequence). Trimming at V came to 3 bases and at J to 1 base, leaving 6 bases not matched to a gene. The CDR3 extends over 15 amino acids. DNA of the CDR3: TGTGCCAGCAGTTTGGGGGGGTGGGGGTCCTACGAGCAGTACTTC. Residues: CASSLGGWGSYEQYF.

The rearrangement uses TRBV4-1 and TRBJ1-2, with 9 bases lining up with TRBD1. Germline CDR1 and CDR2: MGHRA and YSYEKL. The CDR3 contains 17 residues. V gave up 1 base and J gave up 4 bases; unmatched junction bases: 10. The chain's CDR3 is CASSQVPHRGHGYGYTF. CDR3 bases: TGCGCCAGCAGCCAAGTCCCTCACAGGGGGCACGGCTATGGCTACACCTTC.

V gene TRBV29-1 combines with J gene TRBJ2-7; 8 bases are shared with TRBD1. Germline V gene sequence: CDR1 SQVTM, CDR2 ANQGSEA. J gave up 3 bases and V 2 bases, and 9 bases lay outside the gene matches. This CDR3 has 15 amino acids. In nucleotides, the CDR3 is TGCAGCGTTGAACCCGGACAGGGATTAGGCTACGAGCAGTACTTC. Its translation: CSVEPGQGLGYEQYF.

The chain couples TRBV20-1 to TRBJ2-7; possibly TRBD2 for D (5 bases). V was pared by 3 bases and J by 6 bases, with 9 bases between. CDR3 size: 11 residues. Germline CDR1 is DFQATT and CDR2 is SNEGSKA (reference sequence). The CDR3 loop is CSASRGPEQYF. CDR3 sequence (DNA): TGCAGTGCTAGTAGAGGGCCCGAGCAGTACTTC.

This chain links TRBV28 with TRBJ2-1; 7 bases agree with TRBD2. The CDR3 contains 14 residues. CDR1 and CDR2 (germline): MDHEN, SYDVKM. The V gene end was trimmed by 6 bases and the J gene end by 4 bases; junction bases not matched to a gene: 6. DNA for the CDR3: TGTGCCAGCAGCCTGGTGGGACTATACAATGAGCAGTTCTTC. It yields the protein CASSLVGLYNEQFF.

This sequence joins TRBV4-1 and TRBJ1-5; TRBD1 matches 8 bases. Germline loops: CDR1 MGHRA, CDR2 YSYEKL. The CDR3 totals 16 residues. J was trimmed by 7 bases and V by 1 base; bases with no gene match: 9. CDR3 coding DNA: TGCGCCAGCAGCCAAGGACAGGGGCTAAGCTACCAGCCCCAGCATTTT. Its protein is CASSQGQGLSYQPQHF.

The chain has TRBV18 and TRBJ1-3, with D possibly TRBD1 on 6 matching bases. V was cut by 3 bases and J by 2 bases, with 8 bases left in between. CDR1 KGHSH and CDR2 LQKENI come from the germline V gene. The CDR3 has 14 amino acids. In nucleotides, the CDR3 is TGTGCCAGCTCACCCCACAGGGCTGGAAACACCATATATTTT. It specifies CASSPHRAGNTIYF. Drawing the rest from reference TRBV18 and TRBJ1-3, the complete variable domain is NAGVMQNPRHLVRRRGQEARLRCSPMKGHSHVYWYRQLPEEGLKFMVYLQKENIIDESGMPKERFSAEFPKEGPSILRIQQVVRGDSAAYFCASSPHRAGNTIYFGEGSWLTVV.

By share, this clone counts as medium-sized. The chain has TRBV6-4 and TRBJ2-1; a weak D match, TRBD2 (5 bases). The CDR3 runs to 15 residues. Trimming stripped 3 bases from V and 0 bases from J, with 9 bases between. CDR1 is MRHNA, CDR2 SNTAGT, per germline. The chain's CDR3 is CASSERSGSYNEQFF. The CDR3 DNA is TGTGCCAGCAGTGAAAGGAGCGGCTCCTACAATGAGCAGTTCTTC.

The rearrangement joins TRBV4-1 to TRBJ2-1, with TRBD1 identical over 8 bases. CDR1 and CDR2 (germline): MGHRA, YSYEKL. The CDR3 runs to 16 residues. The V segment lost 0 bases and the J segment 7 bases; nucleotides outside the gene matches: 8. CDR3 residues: CASSQDVRTGINEQFF. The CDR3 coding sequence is TGCGCCAGCAGCCAAGACGTCCGGACAGGGATAAATGAGCAGTTCTTC.

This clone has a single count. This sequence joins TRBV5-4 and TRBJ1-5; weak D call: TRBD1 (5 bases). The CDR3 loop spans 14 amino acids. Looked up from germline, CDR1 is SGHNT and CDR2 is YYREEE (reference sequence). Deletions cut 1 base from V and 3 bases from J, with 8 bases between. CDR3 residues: CASSLWGSNQPQHF. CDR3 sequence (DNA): TGTGCCAGCAGCTTGTGGGGCTCCAATCAGCCCCAGCATTTT.

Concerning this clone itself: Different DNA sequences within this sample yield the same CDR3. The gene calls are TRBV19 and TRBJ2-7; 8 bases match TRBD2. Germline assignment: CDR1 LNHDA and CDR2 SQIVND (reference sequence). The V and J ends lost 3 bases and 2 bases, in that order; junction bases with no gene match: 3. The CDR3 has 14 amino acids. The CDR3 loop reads CASSISGTAYEQYF. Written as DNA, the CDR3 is TGTGCCAGTAGTATTAGCGGGACGGCCTACGAGCAGTACTTC.

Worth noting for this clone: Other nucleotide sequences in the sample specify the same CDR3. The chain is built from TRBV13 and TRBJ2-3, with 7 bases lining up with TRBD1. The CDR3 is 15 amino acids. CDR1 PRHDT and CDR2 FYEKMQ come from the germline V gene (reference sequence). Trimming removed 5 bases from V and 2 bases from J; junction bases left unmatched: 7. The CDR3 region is CASSTRTGHTDTQYF. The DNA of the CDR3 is TGTGCCAGCAGCACTCGGACAGGACACACAGATACGCAGTATTTT.

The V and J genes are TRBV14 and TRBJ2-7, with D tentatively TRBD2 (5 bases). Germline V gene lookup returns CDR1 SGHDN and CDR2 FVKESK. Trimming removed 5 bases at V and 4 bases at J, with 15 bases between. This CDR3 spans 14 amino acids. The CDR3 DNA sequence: TGTGCCAGCAGCGCGTGGGGAGCGGCTTACGAGCAGTACTTC. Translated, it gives CASSAWGAAYEQYF. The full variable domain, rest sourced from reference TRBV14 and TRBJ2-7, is EAGVTQFPSHSVIEKGQTVTLRCDPISGHDNLYWYRRVMGKEIKFLLHFVKESKQDESGMPNNRFLAERTGGTYSTLKVQPAELEDSGVYFCASSAWGAAYEQYFGPGTRLTVT.

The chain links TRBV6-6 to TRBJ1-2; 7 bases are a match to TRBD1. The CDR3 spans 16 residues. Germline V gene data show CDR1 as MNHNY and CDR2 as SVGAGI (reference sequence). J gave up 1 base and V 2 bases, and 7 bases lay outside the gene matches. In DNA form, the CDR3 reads TGTGCCAGCAGTTACGGAGGGGGCCCTGTTAACTATGGCTACACCTTC. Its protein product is CASSYGGGPVNYGYTF.